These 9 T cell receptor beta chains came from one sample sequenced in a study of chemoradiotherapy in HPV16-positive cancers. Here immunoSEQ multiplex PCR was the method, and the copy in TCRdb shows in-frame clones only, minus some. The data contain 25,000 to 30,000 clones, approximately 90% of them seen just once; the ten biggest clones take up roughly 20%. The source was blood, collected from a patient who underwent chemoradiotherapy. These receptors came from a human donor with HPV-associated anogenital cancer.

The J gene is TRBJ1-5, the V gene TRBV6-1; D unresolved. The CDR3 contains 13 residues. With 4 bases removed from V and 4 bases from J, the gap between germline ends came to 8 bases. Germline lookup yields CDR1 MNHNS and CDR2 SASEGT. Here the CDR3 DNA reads TGTGCCAGCAGTGGGGGTCGAAATCAGCCCCAGCATTTT. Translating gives CASSGGRNQPQHF.

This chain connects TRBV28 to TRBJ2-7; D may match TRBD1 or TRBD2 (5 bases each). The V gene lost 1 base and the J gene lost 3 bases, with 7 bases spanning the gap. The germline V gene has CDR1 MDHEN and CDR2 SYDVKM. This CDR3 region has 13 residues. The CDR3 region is CASSLFGGYEQYF. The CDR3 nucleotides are TGTGCCAGCAGTTTATTTGGGGGCTACGAGCAGTACTTC.

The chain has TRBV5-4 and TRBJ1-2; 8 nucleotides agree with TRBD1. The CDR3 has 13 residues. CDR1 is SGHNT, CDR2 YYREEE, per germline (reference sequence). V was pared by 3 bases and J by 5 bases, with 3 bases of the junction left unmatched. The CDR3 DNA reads TGTGCCAGCAGCTACGGGACAGGTTATGGCTACACCTTC. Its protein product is CASSYGTGYGYTF.

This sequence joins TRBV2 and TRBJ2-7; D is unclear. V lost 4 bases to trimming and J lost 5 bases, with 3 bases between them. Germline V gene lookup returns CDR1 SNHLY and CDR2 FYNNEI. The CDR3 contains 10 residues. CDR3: CASSVNEQYF. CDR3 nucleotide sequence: TGTGCCAGCAGTGTGAACGAGCAGTACTTC.

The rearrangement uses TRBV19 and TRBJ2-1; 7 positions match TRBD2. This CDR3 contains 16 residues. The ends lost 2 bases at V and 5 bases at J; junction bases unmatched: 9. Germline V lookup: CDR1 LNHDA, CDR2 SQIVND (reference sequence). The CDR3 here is CASSIFSSGLHNEQFF. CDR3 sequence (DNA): TGTGCCAGTAGTATATTTTCTAGCGGCCTTCACAATGAGCAGTTCTTC.

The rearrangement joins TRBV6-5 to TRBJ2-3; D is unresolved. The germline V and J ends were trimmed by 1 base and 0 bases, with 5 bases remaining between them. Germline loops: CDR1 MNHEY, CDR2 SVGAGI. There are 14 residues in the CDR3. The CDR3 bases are TGTGCCAGCAGTTACTACCCGAGCACAGATACGCAGTATTTT. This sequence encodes CASSYYPSTDTQYF.

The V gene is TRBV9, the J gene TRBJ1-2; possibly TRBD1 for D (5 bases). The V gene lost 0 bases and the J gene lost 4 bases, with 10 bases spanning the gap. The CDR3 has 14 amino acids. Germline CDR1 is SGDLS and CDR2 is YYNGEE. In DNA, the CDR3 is TGTGCCAGCAGCGTAGCGTCGGGGGGCTATGGCTACACCTTC. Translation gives CASSVASGGYGYTF.

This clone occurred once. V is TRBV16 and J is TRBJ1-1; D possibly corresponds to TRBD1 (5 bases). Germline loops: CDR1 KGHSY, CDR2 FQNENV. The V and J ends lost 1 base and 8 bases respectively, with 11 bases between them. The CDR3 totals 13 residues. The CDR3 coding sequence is TGTGCCAGCAGCCAATTCCAAGGGACGGAAGCTTTCTTT. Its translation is CASSQFQGTEAFF.

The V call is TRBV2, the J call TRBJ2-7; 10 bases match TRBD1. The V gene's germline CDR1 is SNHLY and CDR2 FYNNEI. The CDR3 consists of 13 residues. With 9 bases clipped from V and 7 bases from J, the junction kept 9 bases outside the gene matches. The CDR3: CASTRDRGGEQYF. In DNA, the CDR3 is TGTGCCAGTACTCGGGACAGGGGAGGTGAGCAGTACTTC.